This TCR beta chain stems from a study of CD8 T cells in Susac syndrome. Roughly 0.45 to 1 ug RNA was reverse transcribed with random hexamers. TCRdb re-called the immunoSEQ multiplex PCR reads through MiXCR, storing one row per CDR3 protein. This sample has 65,000 to 85,000 distinct CDR3 sequences; approximately 93% occur once, and the top ten carry 0.35% to 0.5%. CDR1 is SEHNR, CDR2 FQNEAQ, per germline (reference sequence). CDR3 length: 12 residues. Deletions cut 5 bases from V and 0 bases from J, with 4 bases between. The sample taken for sequencing was CD8+ T cells from PBMCs. This sequence was found in a human donor with Susac syndrome. The chain employs TRBV7-9 and TRBJ2-5; D gene ambiguous. CDR3 region: CASSLYQETQYF. The DNA of the CDR3 is TGTGCCAGCAGCCTGTACCAAGAGACCCAGTACTTC.